This TCR beta chain was sequenced in a study of CD8+ T cells in alopecia areata. Findings and limits, study-wide: Compared with normal scalp, lesional scalp had higher clonality and more expanded CD8+ clones.

This clone was detected ten times or more. Its antigen is still unknown. Alopecia areata patients had lesional scalp punch biopsies and peripheral blood taken from them. The CDR3 contains 18 residues. Germline V gene data show CDR1 as SGDLS and CDR2 as YYNGEE. The V segment lost 0 bases and the J segment 1 base; nucleotides outside the gene matches: 7. Reverse transcription of extracted RNA yielded cDNA, which provided the sequencing template. Generated by immunoSEQ multiplex PCR, the TCRdb table keeps only in-frame clones and is missing some. The table lists some 130,000 clones, approximately 48% of them singletons, with around 20% in the top ten.

The specimen comprised CD8+ T cells sorted from blood, sampled at week 0. The receptor's source is a human donor with alopecia areata. The chain employs TRBV9 and TRBJ2-2; 9 bases line up with TRBD2. The CDR3 reads CASSVGGSGGLNTGELFF. The CDR3 DNA reads TGTGCCAGCAGCGTAGGCGGTAGCGGGGGTCTGAACACCGGGGAGCTGTTTTTT.